This T cell receptor (beta chain) comes out of a study of shared clonotypes between healthy human individuals. Data came from immunoSEQ multiplex PCR; TCRdb stores just in-frame clones and leaves some out. Seen here are roughly 2.5 million clones, 85% to 95% observed once, and the top ten hold 0.11% to 0.15%. CDR3 length: 14 amino acids. Per the germline V gene, CDR1 is LGHNT and CDR2 is FRNRAP. V lost 0 bases to trimming and J lost 2 bases, with 8 bases between them. Partitioning of CD4+ cells yielded a CD45RA+ naive subset and a CD45RA-negative memory subset. V usage is TRBV12-5 and J usage is TRBJ2-7; D not resolved. The sample taken for sequencing was naive CD4+ T cells sorted from blood. Subset reported: CD45RA+ positively selected. The sequence derives from a man aged 18-30 years in good health. CDR3 in DNA: TGTGCTAGTGGTTTGGTCTTACCTCCCTACGAGCAGTACTTC. Its protein product is CASGLVLPPYEQYF.